The 16 T cell receptor beta chains listed next were all sequenced from one sample in a study of spatial heterogeneity in lung cancer. TCRdb reprocessed the 5' RACE reads via MiXCR and lists one record per CDR3 protein. The sample lists approximately 92,000 distinct CDR3 sequences, 10% to 15% occurring once. This sample's time point: sample taken at primary tumor resection. Unsorted whole RNA of tumor, nontumor lung or frozen PBMC was sequenced. Material: PBMCs, obtained at surgery. The receptors were sampled from a male donor with early-stage non-small cell lung cancer.

V usage is TRBV7-9 and J usage is TRBJ2-5; D not certain. Germline assignment: CDR1 SEHNR and CDR2 FQNEAQ (reference sequence). CDR3 length: 15 residues. V lost 5 bases and J 1 base, leaving 14 bases between the germline ends. CDR3 sequence: CASSPGEQPQETQYF. CDR3 sequence (DNA): TGTGCCAGCAGCCCGGGCGAGCAGCCCCAAGAGACCCAGTACTTC.

The rearrangement links TRBV27 to TRBJ2-5; possibly TRBD1 for D (7 bases). This CDR3 is 12 amino acids long. Trimming took off 4 bases at V and 9 bases at J, with 12 bases between the two ends. CDR1 is MNHEY and CDR2 is SMNVEV in the germline V gene (reference sequence). The CDR3 nucleotides read TGTGCCAGCAGTTCACCAGGGGGGCCCCAGTACTTC. The encoded protein is CASSSPGGPQYF.

This clonotype has ten or more counts. The chain joins TRBV29-1 to TRBJ2-1; 7 bases agree with TRBD1. V lost 0 bases, J lost 8 bases, and 7 bases stayed unmatched. This CDR3 region has 14 residues. Germline assignment: CDR1 SQVTM and CDR2 ANQGSEA. DNA for the CDR3: TGCAGCGTTGAAGATCCGCGACAGGGATATGAGCAGTTCTTC. Its protein is CSVEDPRQGYEQFF.

This clonotype was found a few times. The rearrangement links TRBV18 to TRBJ2-5; possibly TRBD1 or TRBD2 for D (5 bases each). V was shortened by 2 bases and J by 9 bases, with 16 bases between the two germline ends. The CDR3 is 14 residues long. Per the germline V gene, CDR1 is KGHSH and CDR2 is LQKENI. CDR3 amino acids: CASSPGAGRPPQYF. The CDR3 DNA reads TGTGCCAGCTCACCAGGGGCGGGCCGACCGCCCCAGTACTTC.

This clonotype was seen only a few times. The chain couples TRBV19 to TRBJ2-3; the match to TRBD2 covers 7 bases. Germline V CDR1 and CDR2: LNHDA, SQIVND (reference sequence). V dropped 2 bases and J dropped 2; count of bases not matched to a gene: 4. The CDR3 totals 15 residues. The CDR3 reads CASSIQAGITDTQYF. The CDR3 nucleotides read TGTGCCAGTAGTATACAAGCGGGAATCACAGATACGCAGTATTTT.

This clonotype was detected ten times or more. The chain employs TRBV20-1 and TRBJ2-3, with a possible D match to TRBD1 (5 bases). The CDR3 covers 14 residues. V shed 0 bases and J shed 6 bases, with 13 bases lying between them. CDR1 and CDR2 (germline): DFQATT, SNEGSKA (reference sequence). DNA of the CDR3: TGCAGTGCTAGAGAAGACAGTTGGGCGGATACGCAGTATTTT. Its translation is CSAREDSWADTQYF.

The V gene is TRBV7-2, the J gene TRBJ2-1; D may correspond to TRBD1 or TRBD2 (5 bases each). V lost 5 bases, J lost 8 bases, and 13 bases lay in between. From germline, CDR1 is SGHTA and CDR2 FQGNSA. This CDR3 comprises 13 residues. CDR3 DNA: TGTGCCAGCAGCCCTCATCGGGACCATGAGCAGTTCTTC. Translated: CASSPHRDHEQFF.

The rearrangement joins TRBV11-1 to TRBJ2-5, with D possibly TRBD2 on 6 matching bases. This CDR3 contains 17 residues. The germline V gene encodes CDR1 SGHAT and CDR2 FQDESV (reference sequence). V lost 2 bases and J lost 2, with 18 bases in between. CDR3 region: CASSLFEPSDEQETQYF. CDR3 coding DNA: TGTGCCAGCAGCTTATTCGAGCCTAGCGACGAACAAGAGACCCAGTACTTC.

This clonotype showed up just a few times. The chain joins TRBV5-1 to TRBJ1-5, with TRBD1 matching 7 bases. This CDR3 is built from 17 residues. Trimming removed 0 bases from V and 0 bases from J; junction bases left unmatched: 6. Germline assignment: CDR1 SGHRS and CDR2 YFSETQ. This CDR3 is CASSLGQGPYSNQPQHF. CDR3 in DNA: TGCGCCAGCAGCTTGGGACAGGGCCCCTATAGCAATCAGCCCCAGCATTTT.

The V gene is TRBV6-2 or TRBV6-3, the J gene TRBJ2-2; TRBD2 might be the D (5 bases). Trimming pared 8 bases from V and 4 bases from J, leaving 11 bases between. This CDR3 is built from 13 residues. Looked up from germline, CDR1 is MNHEY and CDR2 is SVGEGT. In nucleotides, the CDR3 is TGTGCCAGCCGGCTGAGCGGCACCGGGGAGCTGTTTTTT. This codes for CASRLSGTGELFF.

In its sample, this clonotype was seen a few times. The genes are TRBV5-1 and TRBJ1-3; D ambiguous. The CDR3 runs to 13 residues. Germline-derived CDR1 and CDR2 are SGHRS and YFSETQ. The germline V and J ends were trimmed by 4 bases and 2 bases, with 7 bases remaining between them. In nucleotides, the CDR3 is TGCGCCAGCAGCGCGGAACCTGGAAACACCATATATTTT. Translation gives CASSAEPGNTIYF.

This clonotype has only a few counts. The chain uses TRBV12-3 or TRBV12-4 and TRBJ2-2; the D gene could be TRBD1 or TRBD2 (5 bases each). V was clipped by 10 bases and J by 4 bases, with 16 bases between them. The CDR3 spans 14 residues. CDR3 amino acids: CAMTMTVSTGELFF. CDR3 nucleotides: TGTGCCATGACTATGACAGTCTCCACCGGGGAGCTGTTTTTT.

V usage is TRBV28 and J usage is TRBJ1-2, with 7 positions matching TRBD1. The CDR3 loop spans 16 amino acids. The germline CDR1 and CDR2 sequences are MDHEN and SYDVKM. V dropped 4 bases and J dropped 2; count of bases not matched to a gene: 10. In DNA, the CDR3 is TGTGCCAGCAGTTCCACAGGGGATCAGAGAAACTATGGCTACACCTTC. Residues: CASSSTGDQRNYGYTF.

There are a few counts of this clonotype. This chain uses TRBV20-1 with TRBJ1-1; D unclear. Germline lookup yields CDR1 DFQATT and CDR2 SNEGSKA (reference sequence). This CDR3 contains 11 residues. V was trimmed by 3 bases and J by 2 bases, leaving 4 bases between them. CDR3 region: CSARKNTEAFF. The CDR3 DNA is TGCAGTGCTAGGAAAAACACTGAAGCTTTCTTT.

This clonotype was counted only a few times. The chain employs TRBV29-1 and TRBJ2-5; the D gene is possibly TRBD1 (6 bases). This CDR3 has 14 amino acids. The V gene's germline CDR1 is SQVTM and CDR2 ANQGSEA. Between the trimmed V and J ends, which lost 6 bases and 1 base, there was a span of 15 bases. CDR3 in DNA: TGCAGCGTGGGACCGGGACACCTCCAAGAGACCCAGTACTTC. It encodes CSVGPGHLQETQYF.

This chain's CDR3 is CSAIDIRPEQYF. CDR3 in DNA: TGCAGTGCTATAGACATCAGGCCCGAGCAGTACTTC. The chain joins TRBV20-1 to TRBJ2-7, with D unclear. V was clipped by 4 bases and J by 6 bases, with 13 bases between them. The CDR3 contains 12 residues. Germline V gives CDR1 DFQATT, CDR2 SNEGSKA (reference sequence).